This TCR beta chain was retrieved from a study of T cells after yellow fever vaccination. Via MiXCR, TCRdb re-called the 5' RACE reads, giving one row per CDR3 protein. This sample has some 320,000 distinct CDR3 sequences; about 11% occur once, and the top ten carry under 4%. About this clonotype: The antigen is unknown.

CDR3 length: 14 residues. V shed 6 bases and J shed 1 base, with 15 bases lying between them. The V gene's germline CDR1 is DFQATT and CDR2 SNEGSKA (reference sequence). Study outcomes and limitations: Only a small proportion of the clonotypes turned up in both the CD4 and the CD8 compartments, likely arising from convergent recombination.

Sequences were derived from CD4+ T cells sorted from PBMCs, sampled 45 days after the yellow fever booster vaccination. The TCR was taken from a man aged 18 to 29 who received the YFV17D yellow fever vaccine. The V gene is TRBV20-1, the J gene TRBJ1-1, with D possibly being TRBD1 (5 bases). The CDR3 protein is CSAEGRRKNTEAFF. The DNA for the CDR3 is TGCAGTGCAGAGGGGCGCAGGAAGAACACTGAAGCTTTCTTT.